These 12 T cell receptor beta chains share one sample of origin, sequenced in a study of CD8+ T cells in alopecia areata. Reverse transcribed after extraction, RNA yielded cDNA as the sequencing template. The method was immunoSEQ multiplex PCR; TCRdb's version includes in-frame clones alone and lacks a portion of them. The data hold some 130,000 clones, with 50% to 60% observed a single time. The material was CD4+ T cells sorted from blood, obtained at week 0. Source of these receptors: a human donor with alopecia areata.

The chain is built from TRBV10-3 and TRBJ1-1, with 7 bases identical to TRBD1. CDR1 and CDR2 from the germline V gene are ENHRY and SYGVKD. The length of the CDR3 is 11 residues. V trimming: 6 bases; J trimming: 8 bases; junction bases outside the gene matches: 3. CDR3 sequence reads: CAIRVTGEAFF. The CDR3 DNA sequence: TGTGCCATCAGGGTGACAGGGGAAGCTTTCTTT.

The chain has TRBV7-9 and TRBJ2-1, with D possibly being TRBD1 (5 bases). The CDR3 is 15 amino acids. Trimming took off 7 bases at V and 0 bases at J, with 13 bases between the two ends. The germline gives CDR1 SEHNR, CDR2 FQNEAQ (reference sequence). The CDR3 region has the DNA TGTGCCAGCACGCTGACAGAGAGCTCCTACAATGAGCAGTTCTTC. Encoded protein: CASTLTESSYNEQFF.

This chain's CDR3 is CASSFNGGDYGYTF. The DNA for the CDR3 is TGTGCCAGCAGCTTCAATGGGGGGGACTATGGCTACACCTTC. This sequence joins TRBV5-4 and TRBJ1-2; TRBD1 might be the D (5 bases). This CDR3 region has 14 residues. V gave up 2 bases and J gave up 3 bases, with 11 bases separating them. Germline loops: CDR1 SGHNT, CDR2 YYREEE (reference sequence). The variable domain in full, with the rest retrieved from reference TRBV5-4 and TRBJ1-2, is ETGVTQSPTHLIKTRGQQVTLRCSSQSGHNTVSWYQQALGQGPQFIFQYYREEENGRGNFPPRFSGLQFPNYSSELNVNALELDDSALYLCASSFNGGDYGYTFGSGTRLTVV.

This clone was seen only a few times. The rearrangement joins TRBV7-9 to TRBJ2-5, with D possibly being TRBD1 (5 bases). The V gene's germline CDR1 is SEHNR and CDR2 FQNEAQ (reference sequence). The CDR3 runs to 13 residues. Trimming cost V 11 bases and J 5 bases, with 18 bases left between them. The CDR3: CAGAVVGAETQYF. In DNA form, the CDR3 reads TGTGCCGGCGCGGTAGTTGGGGCGGAGACCCAGTACTTC. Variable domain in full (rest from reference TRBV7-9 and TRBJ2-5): DTGVSQNPRHKITKRGQNVTFRCDPISEHNRLYWYRQTLGQGPEFLTYFQNEAQLEKSRLLSDRFSAERPKGSFSTLEIQRTEQGDSAMYLCAGAVVGAETQYFGPGTRLLVL.

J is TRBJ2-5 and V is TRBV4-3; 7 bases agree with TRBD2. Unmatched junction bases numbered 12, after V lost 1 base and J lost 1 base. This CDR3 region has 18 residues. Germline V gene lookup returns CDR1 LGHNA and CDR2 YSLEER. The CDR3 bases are TGCGCCAGCAGCCAAGTTTTGAGAGGGAGGGCGCCCCAAGAGACCCAGTACTTC. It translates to CASSQVLRGRAPQETQYF.

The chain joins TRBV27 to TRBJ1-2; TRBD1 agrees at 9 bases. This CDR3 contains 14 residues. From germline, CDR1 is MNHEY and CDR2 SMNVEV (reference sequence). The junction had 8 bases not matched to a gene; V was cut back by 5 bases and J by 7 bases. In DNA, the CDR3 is TGTGCCAGCAGTGCGGACAGGGGAATCGCTGGCTACACCTTC. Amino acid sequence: CASSADRGIAGYTF.

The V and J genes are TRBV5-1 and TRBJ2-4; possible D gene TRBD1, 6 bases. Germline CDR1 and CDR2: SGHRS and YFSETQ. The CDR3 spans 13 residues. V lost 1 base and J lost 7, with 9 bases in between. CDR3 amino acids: CASSLMQGNIQYF. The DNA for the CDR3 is TGCGCCAGCAGCTTGATGCAGGGGAACATTCAGTACTTC.

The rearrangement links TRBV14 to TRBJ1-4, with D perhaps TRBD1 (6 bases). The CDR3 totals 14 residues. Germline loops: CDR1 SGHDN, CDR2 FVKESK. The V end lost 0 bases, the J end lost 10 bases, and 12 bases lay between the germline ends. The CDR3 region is CASSQDGTSGKLFF. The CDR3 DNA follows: TGTGCCAGCAGCCAAGATGGGACATCCGGAAAACTGTTTTTT.

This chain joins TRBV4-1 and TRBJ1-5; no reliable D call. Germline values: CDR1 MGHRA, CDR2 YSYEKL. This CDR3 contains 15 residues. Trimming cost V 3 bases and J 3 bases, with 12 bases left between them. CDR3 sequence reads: CASSQFASDNQPQHF. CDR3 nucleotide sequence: TGCGCCAGCAGCCAGTTCGCCTCAGACAATCAGCCCCAGCATTTT.

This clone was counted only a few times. DNA of the CDR3: TGTGCCAGCAGCTACCCGGGAAACACCATATATTTT. Translation gives CASSYPGNTIYF. V and J are TRBV2 and TRBJ1-3, with D unclear. V was shortened by 6 bases and J by 4 bases, with 7 bases between the two germline ends. Germline V gives CDR1 SNHLY, CDR2 FYNNEI. The CDR3 totals 12 residues.

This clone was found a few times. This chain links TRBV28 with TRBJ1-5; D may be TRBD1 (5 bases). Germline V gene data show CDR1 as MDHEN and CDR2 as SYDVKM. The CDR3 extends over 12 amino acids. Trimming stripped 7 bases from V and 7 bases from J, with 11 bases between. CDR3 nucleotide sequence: TGTGCCAGCAATGTCGGGGGGCAGCCCCAGCATTTT. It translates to CASNVGGQPQHF. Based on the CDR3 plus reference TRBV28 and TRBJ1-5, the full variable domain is DVKVTQSSRYLVKRTGEKVFLECVQDMDHENMFWYRQDPGLGLRLIYFSYDVKMKEKGDIPEGYSVSREKKERFSLILESASTNQTSMYLCASNVGGQPQHFGDGTRLSIL.

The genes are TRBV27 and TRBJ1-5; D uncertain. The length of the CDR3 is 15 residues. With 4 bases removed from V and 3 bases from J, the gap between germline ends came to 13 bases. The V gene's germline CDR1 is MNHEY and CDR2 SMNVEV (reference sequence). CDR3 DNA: TGTGCCAGCAGTTCACTCGACACCCCCAATCAGCCCCAGCATTTT. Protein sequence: CASSSLDTPNQPQHF.